The T cell receptor (beta chain) described here comes from a study of blood T cell repertoires in COVID-19. J gave up 6 bases and V 5 bases, and 15 bases lay outside the gene matches. The germline CDR1 and CDR2 sequences are LNHNV and YYDKDF (reference sequence). There are 16 residues in the CDR3. Profiling relied on immunoSEQ multiplex PCR, and the TCRdb table lists in-frame clones only, not all of them. The data hold 400,000 to 500,000 clones, with over 75% observed a single time. Individuals drawn from about 26 US areas were roughly 18 to 89 years old. The sequence was collected from a woman between 40 and 55 years old who had recovered from COVID-19. The sequenced sample consisted of PBMCs or T cells enriched from blood (not recorded which). This chain joins TRBV15 and TRBJ2-7; the match to TRBD2 covers 8 bases. The CDR3 bases are TGTGCCACCAGCCCAAAGCGGGGGCTAGCGGGTCGCGAGCAGTACTTC. Protein: CATSPKRGLAGREQYF.